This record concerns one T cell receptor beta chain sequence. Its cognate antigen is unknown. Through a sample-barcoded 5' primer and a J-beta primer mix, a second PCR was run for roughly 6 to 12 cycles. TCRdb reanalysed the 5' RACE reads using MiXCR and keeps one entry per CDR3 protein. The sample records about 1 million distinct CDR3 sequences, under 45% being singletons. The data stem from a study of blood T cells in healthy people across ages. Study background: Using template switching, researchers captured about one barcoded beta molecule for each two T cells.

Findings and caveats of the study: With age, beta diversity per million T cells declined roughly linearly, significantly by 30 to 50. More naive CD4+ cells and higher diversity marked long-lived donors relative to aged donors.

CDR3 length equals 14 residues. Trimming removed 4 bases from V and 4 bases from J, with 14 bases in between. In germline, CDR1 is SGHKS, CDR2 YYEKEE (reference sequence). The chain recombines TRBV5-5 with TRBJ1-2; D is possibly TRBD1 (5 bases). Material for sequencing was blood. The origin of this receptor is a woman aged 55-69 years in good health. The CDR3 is CASSAGGAGYGYTF. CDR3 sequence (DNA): TGTGCCAGCAGCGCCGGCGGGGCTGGCTATGGCTACACCTTC.